This TCR beta chain was obtained from a study of T cells in Graves' hyperthyroidism and ophthalmopathy. Study-wide results and caveats: In blood, most of the thyroid clonotypes expanded above 0.001 were also present.

Amplification yielded TCR beta CDR3 regions, with RNA transcripts as the source. First-round RT-PCR of the TCR CDR3 relied on the HTBI primer set. TCRdb independently ran MiXCR on the multiplex PCR reads; one entry per CDR3 protein. Here the sample spans some 530,000 distinct CDR3 sequences, less than 25% being singletons. Using 9.5 to 10 ml of fresh peripheral blood, PBMCs were prepared. The CDR3 extends over 16 amino acids. Germline CDR1 reads LNHDA; CDR2 reads SQIVND (reference sequence). The V segment lost 3 bases and the J segment 3 bases; nucleotides outside the gene matches: 8. Of note for this clonotype: What it binds is unknown.

The chain links TRBV19 to TRBJ2-7; 10 bases fit TRBD1. This receptor was taken from a woman in her sixties or seventies with Graves' ophthalmopathy. Sequencing was carried out using blood. The CDR3, as DNA: TGTGCCAGTAGTATGGTGGGACAGGGGATAATCTACGAGCAGTACTTC. It specifies CASSMVGQGIIYEQYF.